One TCR beta chain is described in this entry. What it binds is unknown. Unique molecular identifiers featured in each of the TCR beta cDNA libraries. About 500,000 cDNA molecules came from around 1 to 10 million T cells. TCRdb ran MiXCR on the PCR reads and lists one entry per CDR3 protein. The data show 700,000 to 900,000 distinct CDR3 sequences, 46% seen once. This sample was included in a study of post-analysis software for immune sequencing data. On the study more broadly: In terms of disease course, relapsing-remitting, secondary progressive and progressive-relapsing multiple sclerosis were included.

General study results and limits: Multiple sclerosis was associated with a significant reduction in normalized Chao1 diversity relative to controls. Samples from a shared batch, those prepared together, strongly co-clustered by F measure. Included in a set of a few TRBV segments more frequent in patients than controls were TRBV5-6, TRBV5-1 and TRBV20-1.

The CDR3 is 15 amino acids. V was cut by 0 bases and J by 11 bases, with 22 bases left in between. Germline CDR1 DFQATT, CDR2 SNEGSKA (reference sequence). This TCR derives from a girl aged 5 to 17 with multiple sclerosis. V and J are TRBV20-1 and TRBJ2-5; D may be TRBD1 or TRBD2 (5 bases each). The material sequenced was blood. The CDR3 protein is CSARDFGSGLGEQYF. DNA of the CDR3: TGCAGTGCTAGAGATTTTGGGAGCGGTTTGGGGGAGCAGTACTTC.